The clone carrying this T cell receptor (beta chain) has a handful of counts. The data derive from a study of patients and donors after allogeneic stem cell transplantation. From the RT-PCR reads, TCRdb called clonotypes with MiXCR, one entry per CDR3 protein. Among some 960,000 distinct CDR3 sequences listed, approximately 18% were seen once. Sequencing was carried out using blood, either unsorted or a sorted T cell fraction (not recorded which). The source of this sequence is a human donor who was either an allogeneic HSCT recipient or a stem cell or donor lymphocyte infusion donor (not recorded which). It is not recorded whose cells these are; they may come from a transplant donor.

In DNA form, the CDR3 reads TGCGCCAGCAGCTATCTAAACGGGGTCGGCTACACCTTC. The encoded protein is CASSYLNGVGYTF. The rearrangement links TRBV4-1 to TRBJ1-2, with D uncertain. The CDR3 consists of 13 residues. V lost 5 bases to trimming and J lost 8 bases, with 15 bases between them. Germline lookup yields CDR1 MGHRA and CDR2 YSYEKL.